This TCR beta chain is drawn from a study of CD8+ T cells in alopecia areata. Specified treatment: oral pan-JAK inhibitor, 5-10 mg twice daily. It was cDNA, reverse transcribed from extracted RNA, that served as the sequencing template. TCRdb's copy holds only in-frame clones and misses some; the assay was immunoSEQ multiplex PCR. The sample records about 180,000 clones, approximately 49% being singletons. The sample here was CD8+ T cells sorted from blood, taken at roughly week 52, from a patient treated with tofacitinib. This TCR derives from a human donor with alopecia areata.

DNA of the CDR3: TGCGCCAGCAGGGGGGCCAGTTCTAGCACAGATACGCAGTATTTT. Translating gives CASRGASSSTDTQYF. The chain is built from TRBV5-1 and TRBJ2-3; TRBD1 might be the D (6 bases). Between the trimmed V and J ends, which lost 5 bases and 0 bases, there was a span of 13 bases. Germline CDR1 is SGHRS and CDR2 is YFSETQ. This CDR3 is built from 15 residues.